This T cell receptor beta chain was sequenced for a study of blood T cell repertoires in COVID-19 (dated by TCRdb to about 2020). For the wider study: Samples covering the acute and convalescent phases of COVID-19 were provided by collaborators in the United States, Italy and Spain. The sample metadata nearly always contained a de-identified subject ID, COVID-19 status, age in years and sex. The prospective study material was composed of cDNA or gDNA derived from T cells, B-cell-depleted T cells, or PBMCs. The dataset comprised deeply sampled blood TCRbeta repertoires from subjects exposed to, actively infected with, or recovered from COVID-19. Where available, HLA class I and class II types were obtained from metadata supplied by the sample provider rather than from assay-based typing. The repertoires were made available in a free public database intended to serve as a resource for research on the immune response to SARS-CoV-2. Samples were obtained from the ongoing ImmuneRACE study (first 160 participants) and from over a thousand subjects provided by 6 global collaborators.

Overall study outcomes, separate from this receptor: How much clinical and demographic metadata was included differed by source and by participant, and the metadata was provided uncurated.

The immunoSEQ Assay, a bias-controlled multiplex PCR, was used to amplify TCRbeta CDR3 regions from genomic DNA. The authors' pipeline ran thus. The number of nucleated cells in each sample was estimated from the amplification of reference gene primers within the assay. To quantify the absolute abundance of each unique TCRbeta CDR3 rearrangement, sequence reads were collapsed and filtered. For each sample, productive Simpson clonality was calculated as the square root of Simpson's diversity index across productive rearrangements. TCRdb took this table from immuneACCESS and kept in-frame rearrangements with V and J called. Such tables lack part of the clones; where checked against another copy, unresolved V genes explain under half of the gap, and the rest is unexplained. V and J calls and clone size follow that table, whereas D and trimming were derived from the DNA. The sample includes about 200,000 clones, with roughly 85% observed a single time. The ten most abundant clones make up 3% to 4% of the sample.

Participants in the prospective study were enrolled through a virtual design, were aged 18 to 89 years, and lived in about 25 United States geographic areas. Cohort assignment in the prospective study relied on participant-reported clinical history from a screening survey and a study questionnaire. In the prospective study, whole blood, serum and a nasopharyngeal or oropharyngeal swab were collected from each participant by mobile phlebotomists. Prospective study participants could optionally give additional blood draws and questionnaires over an approximately two-month period. Before DNA extraction, blood samples from the prospective study were shipped at room temperature or frozen. This clone was picked up one time. The specificity of this receptor is unknown. No per-base quality is available; no much larger clone lies one base away. The CDR3 sequence holds 17 residues, the cysteine and phenylalanine included. The retained sequence is limited to the CDR3, 51 bases, with the frame set at the first base. CDR1 SGHRS and CDR2 YFSETQ were looked up in the germline V gene. The junction shows trimming of 3 bases on V and 2 bases on J, and the gene matches do not reach 8 bases of it.

The source is a woman between 40 and 50 years old with acute COVID-19. Input material: PBMCs or T cells enriched from blood (not recorded which). This sequence uses TRBV5-1 and TRBJ2-5, with 12 middle bases fitting TRBD1. The nucleotides read TGCGCCAGCAGCTCCGGGACAGGGGGCCCCATACAAGAGACCCAGTACTTC. This sequence encodes CASSSGTGGPIQETQYF.